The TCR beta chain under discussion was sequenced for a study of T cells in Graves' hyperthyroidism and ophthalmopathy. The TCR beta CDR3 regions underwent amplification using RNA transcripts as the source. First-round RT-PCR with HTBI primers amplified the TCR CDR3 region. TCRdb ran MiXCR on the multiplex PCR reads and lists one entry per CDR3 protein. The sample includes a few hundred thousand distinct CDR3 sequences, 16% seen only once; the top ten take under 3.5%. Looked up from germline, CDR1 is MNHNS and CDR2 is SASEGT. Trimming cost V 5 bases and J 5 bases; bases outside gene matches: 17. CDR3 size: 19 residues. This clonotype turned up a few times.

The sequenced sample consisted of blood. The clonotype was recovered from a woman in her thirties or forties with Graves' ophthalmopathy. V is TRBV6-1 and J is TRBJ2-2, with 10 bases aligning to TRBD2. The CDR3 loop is CASSLGTLAGVTGTGELFF. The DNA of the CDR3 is TGTGCCAGCAGTCTGGGTACCCTAGCGGGAGTGACGGGGACCGGGGAGCTGTTTTTT.